This entry features one TCR beta chain sequence. The antigen is undetermined. The data originate from a study of beta chain features in type 1 diabetes. General study points: Type 1 diabetes patients had moderately but significantly shorter TCRB CDR3s in all four CD4+ subsets. A pattern of fewer insertions and more deletions at VDJ junctions was seen in type 1 diabetes patients. Comparison showed that naive, central memory and Treg TCRB repertoires appeared more similar among patients than among healthy donors.

Expressed TCRB transcripts were sequenced after all isolated RNA was converted to cDNA. Assay: immunoSEQ multiplex PCR; the TCRdb copy retains only in-frame clones and omits some. The sample lists about 320,000 clones; 14% were seen once. CDR3 length: 17 amino acids. V was shortened by 2 bases and J by 0 bases, with 11 bases between the two germline ends. Germline V CDR1 and CDR2: MGHDK, SYGVNS. Blood was collected once per donor into heparin, averaging roughly 120 mL. The TCR originated in a young man in good health. Sample: central memory CD4+ T cells from blood. The gene calls are TRBV25-1 and TRBJ2-6, with D possibly being TRBD1 (5 bases). This chain's CDR3 is CASSEPRQPSGANVLTF. CDR3 sequence (DNA): TGTGCCAGCAGTGAACCTAGACAGCCCTCTGGGGCCAACGTCCTGACTTTC.